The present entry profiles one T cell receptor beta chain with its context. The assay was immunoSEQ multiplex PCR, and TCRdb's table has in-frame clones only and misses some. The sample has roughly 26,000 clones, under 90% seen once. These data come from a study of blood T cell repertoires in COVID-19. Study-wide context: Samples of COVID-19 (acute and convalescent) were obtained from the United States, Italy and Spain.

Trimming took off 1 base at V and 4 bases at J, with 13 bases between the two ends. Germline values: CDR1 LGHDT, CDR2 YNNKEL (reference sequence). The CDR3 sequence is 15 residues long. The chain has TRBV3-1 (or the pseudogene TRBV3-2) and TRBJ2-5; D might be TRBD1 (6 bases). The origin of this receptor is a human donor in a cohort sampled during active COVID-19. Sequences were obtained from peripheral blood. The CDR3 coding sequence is TGTGCCAGCAGCCAAGGGGCAGGGGTCCGAGAGACCCAGTACTTC. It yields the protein CASSQGAGVRETQYF.